This T cell receptor beta chain was sequenced in a study of CD8 T cells in ankylosing spondylitis. Germline values: CDR1 GTSNPN, CDR2 SVGIG (reference sequence). J was trimmed by 4 bases and V by 2 bases; bases with no gene match: 4. This CDR3 comprises 13 residues. This clonotype was detected only a few times. The antigen remains unidentified. General study points: In peripheral blood, disease-linked CD8+ clones occurred at relatively low frequencies. Disease-associated clones were reportedly significantly overrepresented in matched ankylosing spondylitis synovial fluid. Ankylosing spondylitis blood seemed to carry a telltale TCR beta motif made of roughly 8 highly homologous variants.

TCRdb redid the calling of the 5' RACE reads with MiXCR, one entry per CDR3 protein. Counted here are nearly 350,000 distinct CDR3 sequences, 14% to 15% occurring once; the ten biggest clones make up roughly 1.1%. V usage is TRBV30 and J usage is TRBJ1-1, with TRBD1 identical over 7 bases. The sample comprised blood, either unsorted or a sorted T cell fraction (not recorded which). This clonotype originated in a male donor with ankylosing spondylitis or in good health (not recorded which). The CDR3 bases are TGTGCCTGGAGTCCGCACAGGGGCACTGAAGCTTTCTTT. The encoded protein is CAWSPHRGTEAFF.